The 22 T cell receptor beta chains listed next were all sequenced from one sample in a study of cytomegalovirus exposure and HLA in healthy donors. The PCR used 60 Vbeta and 13 Jbeta primers. The method was immunoSEQ multiplex PCR; TCRdb's version includes in-frame clones alone and lacks a portion of them. The sample has some 150,000 clones; roughly 78% are singletons. The specimen was PBMCs. The receptors were gathered from a man aged 45-60 years in good health and CMV-seropositive.

The chain joins TRBV28 to TRBJ1-2; D unresolved. The ends were cut back, 7 bases at V and 3 bases at J, with 24 bases in the middle. The length of the CDR3 is 17 residues. Per germline, CDR1 MDHEN and CDR2 SYDVKM. The CDR3 sequence is CASTFIDGKGLDYGYTF. The CDR3 DNA sequence: TGTGCCAGCACCTTTATCGACGGTAAAGGACTCGACTATGGCTACACCTTC.

The chain carries TRBV5-8 and TRBJ2-5, with TRBD2 matching 7 bases. The germline CDR1 and CDR2 sequences are SGHTS and YDEGEE. CDR3 length: 14 residues. Trimming at V came to 4 bases and at J to 0 bases, leaving 3 bases not matched to a gene. CDR3 DNA: TGTGCCAGCAGCCGGGGGGTCAACCAAGAGACCCAGTACTTC. This codes for CASSRGVNQETQYF.

The chain employs TRBV27 and TRBJ1-1; the D is unclear. The CDR3 consists of 14 residues. Germline lookup yields CDR1 MNHEY and CDR2 SMNVEV (reference sequence). Trimming removed 5 bases from V and 1 base from J, with 11 bases in between. The CDR3, as DNA: TGTGCCAGCAGTACTGGGCCCCGGAACACTGAAGCTTTCTTT. It translates to CASSTGPRNTEAFF.

This clone appeared a few times. This rearrangement joins TRBV5-4 to TRBJ2-3, with TRBD2 matching over 14 bases. The J segment lost 8 bases and the V segment lost 4 bases, leaving 12 bases of the junction unmatched. CDR3 length equals 17 residues. The germline V gene encodes CDR1 SGHNT and CDR2 YYREEE (reference sequence). CDR3 bases: TGTGCCAGCAGCAAGGGGACTAGCGGGGGTTCGGGGGGTACGCAGTATTTT. Encoded protein: CASSKGTSGGSGGTQYF.

This rearrangement joins TRBV7-9 to TRBJ2-1, with 8 positions matching TRBD2. Germline CDR1 reads SEHNR; CDR2 reads FQNEAQ (reference sequence). The J segment lost 8 bases and the V segment lost 2 bases, leaving 5 bases of the junction unmatched. The CDR3 runs 14 residues. The DNA for the CDR3 is TGTGCCAGCAGCTTAAGCGGGAGTAGGGATGAGCAGTTCTTC. The encoded protein is CASSLSGSRDEQFF.

The chain recombines TRBV5-1 with TRBJ2-3, with a possible D match to TRBD2 (6 bases). V was pared by 0 bases and J by 4 bases, with 9 bases between. The CDR3 has 14 amino acids. Germline CDR1 SGHRS, CDR2 YFSETQ. The CDR3, as DNA: TGCGCCAGCAGCTTGGCGCGGGAATCAGATACGCAGTATTTT. Translating gives CASSLARESDTQYF.

In this sample, this clone turned up a few times. The chain recombines TRBV30 with TRBJ2-1, with 11 bases lining up with TRBD2. J was trimmed by 9 bases and V by 4 bases; bases with no gene match: 8. Germline assignment: CDR1 GTSNPN and CDR2 SVGIG (reference sequence). The CDR3 extends over 14 amino acids. The CDR3 sequence is CAWTSSSGRSEQFF. As DNA, the CDR3 is TGTGCCTGGACCTCCTCTAGCGGGAGGAGTGAGCAGTTCTTC.

This chain uses TRBV11-2 with TRBJ2-3; 9 bases match TRBD2. Germline CDR1 is SGHAT and CDR2 is FQNNGV. The CDR3 length is 13 residues. After removal of 4 bases from V and 9 bases from J, the junction contained 5 bases not matched to a gene. In DNA form, the CDR3 reads TGTGCCAGCAGCTCCGGACTAGCGTTGACGCAGTATTTT. Translation: CASSSGLALTQYF.

The rearrangement uses TRBV27 and TRBJ1-1; 8 bases map to TRBD1. J was trimmed by 5 bases and V by 1 base; bases with no gene match: 0. The germline V gene encodes CDR1 MNHEY and CDR2 SMNVEV (reference sequence). This CDR3 region has 13 residues. Written as DNA, the CDR3 is TGTGCCAGCAGTTTATACAGGGGGACTGAAGCTTTCTTT. It translates to CASSLYRGTEAFF.

The chain recombines TRBV28 with TRBJ1-2, with 12 positions matching TRBD1. Germline V CDR1 and CDR2: MDHEN, SYDVKM. J lost 4 bases, V lost 3 bases, and 3 bases had no gene match. The CDR3 covers 15 residues. The CDR3 loop is CASSLGQGAVYGYTF. CDR3 bases: TGTGCCAGCAGTTTGGGACAGGGGGCCGTCTATGGCTACACCTTC.

The chain recombines TRBV15 with TRBJ2-5, with no clear D. Matching the DNA end better, TRBJ2-7 makes the J call doubtful. This CDR3 has 14 amino acids. Per the germline V gene, CDR1 is LNHNV and CDR2 is YYDKDF (reference sequence). In DNA, the CDR3 is TGTGCCACCAGCAGAGACAGGTTACCCTACGAGCAGTACTTC. It translates to CATSRDRLPYEQYF.

This rearrangement joins TRBV11-3 to TRBJ2-1; 8 bases line up with TRBD2. J gave up 2 bases and V 5 bases, and 5 bases lay outside the gene matches. This CDR3 is 15 amino acids long. The germline V gene encodes CDR1 SGHNT and CDR2 YENEEA. The CDR3 region is CASSRGGLAYNEQFF. CDR3 nucleotides: TGTGCCAGCAGCCGAGGGGGACTAGCCTACAATGAGCAGTTCTTC.

The chain carries TRBV5-1 and TRBJ1-2; no clear D. CDR1 SGHRS and CDR2 YFSETQ come from the germline V gene. Trimming cost V 2 bases and J 2 bases, with 7 bases left between them. CDR3 size: 13 residues. DNA of the CDR3: TGCGCCAGCAGCTTTAACAAAAACTATGGCTACACCTTC. Translation: CASSFNKNYGYTF.

The chain carries TRBV5-1 and TRBJ2-7; possible D gene TRBD2, 6 bases. This CDR3 comprises 14 residues. Trimming left V 0 bases short and J 3 bases short, with 10 bases between. Germline V gives CDR1 SGHRS, CDR2 YFSETQ. CDR3 nucleotides: TGCGCCAGCAGCTTGGGGCTGGGGGGCTACGAGCAGTACTTC. It yields the protein CASSLGLGGYEQYF.

J is TRBJ1-4 and V is TRBV4-1, with 9 positions matching TRBD1. Germline lookup yields CDR1 MGHRA and CDR2 YSYEKL. The CDR3 extends over 15 amino acids. The J segment lost 6 bases and the V segment lost 3 bases, leaving 5 bases of the junction unmatched. The DNA for the CDR3 is TGCGCCAGCAGCCACCCGACAGGGGGTCATGAAAAACTGTTTTTT. It specifies CASSHPTGGHEKLFF.

The rearrangement joins TRBV5-8 to TRBJ1-5; 7 bases match TRBD1. V lost 4 bases, J lost 0 bases, and 7 bases stayed unmatched. Germline CDR1 and CDR2: SGHTS and YDEGEE. This CDR3 spans 16 amino acids. This CDR3 reads CASSRLQGNSNQPQHF. Here the CDR3 DNA reads TGTGCCAGCAGCAGATTACAGGGGAATAGCAATCAGCCCCAGCATTTT.

The chain joins TRBV28 to TRBJ2-2; 9 nucleotides agree with TRBD1. With V trimmed by 2 bases and J by 6 bases, 7 bases remained unmatched. The CDR3 loop spans 16 amino acids. The germline CDR1 and CDR2 sequences are MDHEN and SYDVKM. The CDR3 reads CASSLPGQGEAGELFF. Written as DNA, the CDR3 is TGTGCCAGCAGTTTACCGGGACAGGGTGAGGCCGGGGAGCTGTTTTTT.

J is TRBJ2-5 and V is TRBV5-1; TRBD2 matches 8 bases. J gave up 11 bases and V 4 bases, and 19 bases lay outside the gene matches. The CDR3 contains 16 residues. Germline V lookup: CDR1 SGHRS, CDR2 YFSETQ. CDR3 region: CASSPIVQRESGEQYF. CDR3 bases: TGCGCCAGCAGCCCGATCGTCCAGCGGGAGTCGGGAGAGCAGTACTTC.

The V gene is TRBV6-6, the J gene TRBJ1-4, with D possibly TRBD1 on 6 matching bases. The CDR3 consists of 16 residues. Germline lookup yields CDR1 MNHNY and CDR2 SVGAGI (reference sequence). V was pared by 0 bases and J by 6 bases, with 14 bases between. CDR3 sequence reads: CASSYSIQGIDEKLFF. CDR3 coding DNA: TGTGCCAGCAGTTACTCGATCCAGGGGATTGATGAAAAACTGTTTTTT.

The CDR3 is CASSDGLAATDTQYF. The DNA of the CDR3 is TGTGCCAGCAGCGACGGACTAGCGGCCACAGATACGCAGTATTTT. The gene calls are TRBV5-4 and TRBJ2-3, with 10 bases that match TRBD2. CDR1 and CDR2 from the germline V gene are SGHNT and YYREEE (reference sequence). The J segment lost 2 bases and the V segment lost 4 bases, leaving 4 bases of the junction unmatched. The CDR3 has 15 amino acids.

In regard to this clone: As the CDR3 is not closed by the conserved phenylalanine or tryptophan, this likely results from a read error. Because the CDR3's place on the DNA is in doubt, the DNA is left out and the CDR3 is given as listed by TCRdb. V and J are TRBV7-9 and TRBJ1-5; TRBD1 was called by the table and not checked on the DNA. The CDR3 is 17 residues long, counting both termini. Germline CDR1 and CDR2: SEHNR and FQNEAQ (reference sequence). This CDR3 reads CSSSQGTGVQSAPPSTL.

With regard to this clone: The junction departs from germline at one end; a sequencing error may be responsible. The chain carries TRBV7-9 and TRBJ1-2; TRBD1 is a possible D gene (5 bases). Looked up from germline, CDR1 is SEHNR and CDR2 is FQNEAQ (reference sequence). CDR3 length equals 11 residues. CDR3 DNA sequence: TGTTCCAGCAGCTCGACAGATGGCTACACCTTC. Encoded protein: CSSSSTDGYTF.